The TCR beta chain described here comes from a study of technical replicates of blood from a few donors. Trimming stripped 3 bases from V and 5 bases from J, with 12 bases between. Looked up from germline, CDR1 is MDHEN and CDR2 is SYDVKM. CDR3 length: 14 amino acids. Assay: immunoSEQ multiplex PCR; the TCRdb copy retains only in-frame clones and omits some. The table includes 85,000 to 100,000 clones, nearly 97% detected once. The gene calls are TRBV28 and TRBJ2-3; perhaps TRBD2 as D (5 bases). The sequence came from a human donor in good health. The source material was T cells isolated from PBMCs. CDR3 in amino acids: CASSFVAGEDTQYF. DNA for the CDR3: TGTGCCAGCAGTTTCGTGGCGGGCGAAGATACGCAGTATTTT.